The 9 T cell receptor beta chains in this list originate from one sample, sequenced in a study of T cells in Graves' hyperthyroidism and ophthalmopathy. Template material for amplifying TCR beta CDR3 regions consisted of RNA transcripts. RT-PCR in the first round (using the HTBI primer set) targeted the TCR CDR3. TCRdb reprocessed the multiplex PCR reads via MiXCR and lists one record per CDR3 protein. This sample has about 660,000 distinct CDR3 sequences; approximately 42% occur once, and the top ten carry about 7.7%. Sequences were obtained from peripheral blood or thyroid tissue (not recorded which). These receptors were collected from an adult man with Graves' disease, either hyperthyroidism or ophthalmopathy (not recorded which).

In its sample, this clonotype was seen many times. The rearrangement links TRBV7-9 to TRBJ1-5; TRBD1 might be the D (5 bases). The CDR3 consists of 13 residues. Trimming took 5 bases from V and 4 from J, leaving 9 bases between them. Germline V gives CDR1 SEHNR, CDR2 FQNEAQ (reference sequence). The DNA for the CDR3 is TGTGCCAGCAGCATGGGACGGAATCAGCCCCAGCATTTT. It yields the protein CASSMGRNQPQHF.

This clonotype has at least ten counts. The chain employs TRBV5-1 and TRBJ2-7; TRBD1 might be the D (5 bases). The CDR3 covers 13 residues. Germline lookup yields CDR1 SGHRS and CDR2 YFSETQ. V lost 1 base and J 3 bases, leaving 8 bases between the germline ends. CDR3 nucleotide sequence: TGCGCCAGCAGCTTGACAGGACGCTACGAGCAGTACTTC. Translation gives CASSLTGRYEQYF. The full variable domain, rest sourced from reference TRBV5-1 and TRBJ2-7, is KAGVTQTPRYLIKTRGQQVTLSCSPISGHRSVSWYQQTPGQGLQFLFEYFSETQRNKGNFPGRFSGRQFSNSRSEMNVSTLELGDSALYLCASSLTGRYEQYFGPGTRLTVT.

The chain is built from TRBV24-1 and TRBJ2-7; D possibly matches TRBD1 or TRBD2 (5 bases each). V was clipped by 1 base and J by 0 bases, with 12 bases between them. The CDR3 is made up of 16 amino acids. The germline CDR1 and CDR2 sequences are KGHDR and SFDVKD. The CDR3, as DNA: TGTGCCACCAGTGATTTCTCGGCAGGGACCTCCTACGAGCAGTACTTC. It yields the protein CATSDFSAGTSYEQYF.

CDR3 DNA: TGTGCCAGCAGCTTAGAGGCAGTTAATTCACCCCTCCACTTT. This codes for CASSLEAVNSPLHF. V is TRBV11-2 and J is TRBJ1-6; D is ambiguous. V was shortened by 0 bases and J by 6 bases, with 6 bases between the two germline ends. CDR1 is SGHAT, CDR2 FQNNGV, per germline. The CDR3 runs 14 residues.

Details on this clonotype: This may be a read error, as it is one base from a much larger clone. V is TRBV7-9 and J is TRBJ2-5; TRBD2 matches at 8 bases. The V gene's germline CDR1 is SEHNR and CDR2 FQNEAQ (reference sequence). The CDR3 extends over 15 amino acids. The junction had 9 bases not matched to a gene; V was cut back by 4 bases and J by 5 bases. This CDR3 reads CASSSGGGPRETQYF. The CDR3 DNA reads as TGTGCCAGCAGCTCGGGGGGGGGGCCACGGGAGACCCAGTACTTC.

The rearrangement uses TRBV19 and TRBJ1-6; tentatively, D is TRBD1 (5 bases). CDR1 and CDR2 (germline): LNHDA, SQIVND (reference sequence). This CDR3 comprises 15 residues. The ends were cut back, 9 bases at V and 3 bases at J, with 15 bases in the middle. CDR3 sequence reads: CASNAPGGYNSPLHF. The CDR3 nucleotides are TGTGCCAGCAACGCCCCGGGGGGCTATAATTCACCCCTCCACTTT.

The chain has TRBV24-1 and TRBJ2-7, with D possibly called TRBD1 or TRBD2 (6 bases each). V was pared by 7 bases and J by 6 bases, with 9 bases between. Germline V CDR1 and CDR2: KGHDR, SFDVKD. The CDR3 extends over 11 amino acids. This CDR3 reads CATRGGREQYF. CDR3 DNA: TGTGCCACCAGAGGGGGGCGCGAGCAGTACTTC.

This clonotype was seen ten or more times. The chain couples TRBV5-1 to TRBJ1-2; D may be TRBD1 (5 bases). The CDR3 totals 13 residues. Trimming shortened V by 5 bases and J by 4 bases, and 12 bases separated the two germline ends. Looked up from germline, CDR1 is SGHRS and CDR2 is YFSETQ. CDR3 sequence reads: CASRRDRSYGYTF. DNA of the CDR3: TGCGCCAGCAGACGGGACCGTTCCTATGGCTACACCTTC.

This clonotype was counted at least ten times. CDR3 loop: CASSPQGAGANVLTF. The CDR3 DNA sequence: TGTGCCAGCAGCCCTCAGGGGGCTGGGGCCAACGTCCTGACTTTC. This chain links TRBV7-9 with TRBJ2-6; 7 nucleotides match TRBD1. This CDR3 has 15 amino acids. J was trimmed by 2 bases and V by 5 bases; bases with no gene match: 3. Germline V CDR1 and CDR2: SEHNR, FQNEAQ (reference sequence).